One and the same sample provided the 11 T cell receptor beta chains below, sequenced in a study of T cell repertoires in chronic hepatitis B. TCRdb's copy holds only in-frame clones and misses some; the assay was immunoSEQ multiplex PCR. The table has 500 or so clones, 84% seen once. What was sequenced was HBV polymerase (pol387) epitope-specific CD8+ T cells from PBMCs. These receptors were obtained from a human donor with chronic hepatitis B virus infection.

This clone was counted a few times. This rearrangement joins TRBV27 to TRBJ2-7; 8 nucleotides align to TRBD2. Trimming took 0 bases from V and 4 from J; bases not matched to a gene: 5. This CDR3 contains 15 residues. The germline gives CDR1 MNHEY, CDR2 SMNVEV (reference sequence). CDR3: CASSLSRLAGYEQYF. As DNA, the CDR3 is TGTGCCAGCAGTTTATCTCGGCTAGCGGGTTACGAGCAGTACTTC.

The genes are TRBV5-1 and TRBJ1-2, with TRBD1 matching over 9 bases. The CDR3 contains 24 residues. The V gene end was trimmed by 2 bases and the J gene end by 4 bases; junction bases not matched to a gene: 33. Germline CDR1 and CDR2: SGHRS and YFSETQ. The CDR3 loop reads CASSLLRRGQDGQGPYSGFYGYTF. The CDR3 bases are TGCGCCAGCAGCTTATTGAGGAGGGGGCAGGACGGACAGGGGCCTTATAGTGGCTTCTATGGCTACACCTTC.

The rearrangement uses TRBV5-1 and TRBJ2-7, with 11 nucleotides matching TRBD1. V lost 0 bases to trimming and J lost 2 bases; unmatched junction nucleotides: 13. Germline values: CDR1 SGHRS, CDR2 YFSETQ. The CDR3 spans 19 residues. Here the CDR3 reads CASSLVQRDRGTAPYEQYF. The CDR3 nucleotides read TGCGCCAGCAGCTTGGTTCAGCGGGACAGGGGGACAGCCCCCTACGAGCAGTACTTC. The complete variable domain, with remaining parts taken from reference TRBV5-1 and TRBJ2-7, reads KAGVTQTPRYLIKTRGQQVTLSCSPISGHRSVSWYQQTPGQGLQFLFEYFSETQRNKGNFPGRFSGRQFSNSRSEMNVSTLELGDSALYLCASSLVQRDRGTAPYEQYFGPGTRLTVT.

The chain joins TRBV4-1 to TRBJ2-7; the D gene is possibly TRBD2 (6 bases). The CDR3 is 17 residues long. Germline V gene sequence: CDR1 MGHRA, CDR2 YSYEKL. V dropped 1 base and J dropped 2 bases, with 18 bases sitting between them. CDR3 in amino acids: CASSQVHSPGLTYEQYF. The CDR3 region has the DNA TGCGCCAGCAGCCAAGTCCATTCTCCGGGACTGACCTACGAGCAGTACTTC.

The chain combines TRBV5-4 with TRBJ2-7, with no clear D. The length of the CDR3 is 15 residues. In germline, CDR1 is SGHNT, CDR2 YYREEE (reference sequence). V was trimmed by 1 base and J by 0 bases, leaving 11 bases between them. CDR3 in DNA: TGTGCCAGCAGCTTGCTGCCGGTTAGCTCCTACGAGCAGTACTTC. Translating gives CASSLLPVSSYEQYF.

This sequence joins TRBV7-2 and TRBJ2-5, with a weak D call TRBD1 (5 bases). The germline V and J ends were trimmed by 2 bases and 5 bases, with 15 bases remaining between them. The CDR3 runs 15 residues. Per germline, CDR1 SGHTA and CDR2 FQGNSA. The CDR3 loop is CASSLPPRARETQYF. Here the CDR3 DNA reads TGTGCCAGCAGCTTACCCCCCAGGGCTAGGGAGACCCAGTACTTC.

This clone has just one count. The chain carries TRBV18 and TRBJ2-2; no clear D. Deletions cut 3 bases from V and 0 bases from J, with 26 bases between. Germline V gives CDR1 KGHSH, CDR2 LQKENI. CDR3 length equals 21 residues. CDR3 protein: CASSPLRPVFTHRANTGELFF. CDR3 DNA: TGTGCCAGCTCACCTCTTCGGCCCGTCTTTACCCACCGCGCGAACACCGGGGAGCTGTTTTTT.

J is TRBJ2-5 and V is TRBV5-8, with TRBD2 matching 15 bases. The CDR3 is 16 residues long. Germline V gene sequence: CDR1 SGHTS, CDR2 YDEGEE. The ends lost 3 bases at V and 5 bases at J; junction bases unmatched: 5. CDR3 region: CASSSYGTSGRETQYF. As DNA, the CDR3 is TGTGCCAGCAGCTCCTACGGGACTAGCGGGAGGGAGACCCAGTACTTC.

The DNA of the CDR3 is TGTGCCAGCAGCCTCAGCAGAGCTTTCCCGGCCCATTATGGCTACACCTTC. Its translation is CASSLSRAFPAHYGYTF. V usage is TRBV5-5 and J usage is TRBJ1-2; D remains ambiguous. Germline CDR1 SGHKS, CDR2 YYEKEE (reference sequence). The CDR3 is 17 amino acids. Trimming removed 4 bases from V and 5 bases from J, with 24 bases in between.

The chain uses TRBV13 and TRBJ2-7; D is ambiguous. Between the trimmed V and J ends, which lost 4 bases and 0 bases, there was a span of 13 bases. Germline values: CDR1 PRHDT, CDR2 FYEKMQ (reference sequence). The CDR3 runs 15 residues. CDR3 protein: CASSSKDGSSYEQYF. The CDR3 DNA sequence: TGTGCCAGCAGCTCGAAGGACGGTAGCTCCTACGAGCAGTACTTC.

The rearrangement joins TRBV12-5 to TRBJ2-1, with D possibly being TRBD1 or TRBD2 (6 bases each). CDR1 and CDR2 from the germline V gene are LGHNT and FRNRAP. The CDR3 has 14 amino acids. V gave up 8 bases and J gave up 9 bases, with 20 bases separating them. The CDR3 DNA reads TGTGCTAGTTTGGGGGGCCCACCAGTAAGTGAGCAGTTCTTC. This translates into CASLGGPPVSEQFF.